Listed below are T cell receptor beta chains from one sample, sequenced in a study of blood T cell repertoires in COVID-19. Clones were sequenced by immunoSEQ multiplex PCR, and TCRdb holds only the in-frame ones, with some missing. The sample lists about 82,000 clones, roughly 78% seen once, with approximately 40% in the top ten. Sequencing was done on a sample of peripheral blood. These receptor sequences come from a man aged 55 to 70 with COVID-19, enrolled during active disease. Each CDR3 is given with its conserved first and last residue. A D gene is named only where the DNA matches it firmly.

TRBD1	TRBV7-2	TRBJ1-2	CASRPGGSNYGYTF
.	TRBV6-2/TRBV6-3	TRBJ1-2	CASSSRGSNYGYTF
TRBD1	TRBV11-2	TRBJ1-1	CASSRDRGLTEAFF
.	TRBV7-9	TRBJ2-7	CASSSFSEQYF
.	TRBV4-3	TRBJ1-4	CASSQDVSLGGEKLFF
TRBD2	TRBV5-1	TRBJ2-1	CASGLRTSGNYEQFF
.	TRBV29-1	TRBJ2-1	CSVSLGKLLDEQFF
TRBD2	TRBV3-1/TRBV3-2	TRBJ2-1	CASSPRTSGGAQWQFF
TRBD1	TRBV30	TRBJ1-2	CAWRTGGVSANYGYTF
.	TRBV6-5	TRBJ1-3	CASSSLREPGNTIYF
TRBD1	TRBV19	TRBJ1-1	CASSIGDRVGTEAFF
.	TRBV2	TRBJ1-1	CASRRGMNTEAFF
.	TRBV5-4	TRBJ2-1	CASSRGGGDNNEQFF
TRBD1	TRBV5-5	TRBJ1-5	CASSLGDRGSQPQHF
.	TRBV19	TRBJ1-5	CASNMAGANQPQHF
TRBD1	TRBV19	TRBJ2-7	CASSSRRDRGWEQYF
TRBD1	TRBV19	TRBJ1-6	CASRMGQGDNSPLHF
.	TRBV5-6	TRBJ1-5	CASSQGWQNQPQHF
.	TRBV29-1	TRBJ1-1	CSVAVDRGTEAFF
.	TRBV6-5	TRBJ1-1	CASTWGPGSEAFF
TRBD1	TRBV15	TRBJ1-2	CATSPGQGARGYTF
.	TRBV6-6	TRBJ1-2	CASSYAGQLNGYTF
TRBD2	TRBV11-2	TRBJ2-5	CASSRAGGSSETQYF
.	TRBV18	TRBJ1-1	CASSVNGGTEAFF
.	TRBV15	TRBJ2-7	CATSRGEFYEQYF
.	TRBV30	TRBJ1-3	CAWKRGGNTIYF
.	TRBV19	TRBJ2-7	CASQDSSYEQYF
TRBD1	TRBV3-1/TRBV3-2	TRBJ1-1	CASSQPRGRLTEAFF
.	TRBV2	TRBJ2-1	CASSGERGNEQFF
TRBD1	TRBV5-1	TRBJ1-3	CASSTRGVSGNTIYF
TRBD1	TRBV19	TRBJ1-4	CASRGRGHEKLFF
TRBD1	TRBV11-2	TRBJ2-7	CASSLGQSSYEQYF
.	TRBV5-8	TRBJ2-3	CASSLAEGGDTQYF
.	TRBV6-5	TRBJ1-4	CASSYSTSVEKLFF
.	TRBV16	TRBJ2-7	CASSQSRGRYEQYF
.	TRBV2	TRBJ1-2	CASSERLGRGYTF
TRBD1	TRBV5-4	TRBJ1-2	CASSLGGTGVYGYTF
.	TRBV14	TRBJ1-1	CASSQAGALNTEAFF
.	TRBV5-1	TRBJ2-1	CASSLDRPSYNEQFF
TRBD1	TRBV29-1	TRBJ2-1	CSVLGQGSYNEQFF
TRBD1	TRBV3-1/TRBV3-2	TRBJ2-5	CASSPGTAGRETQYF
TRBD2	TRBV18	TRBJ2-7	CASSPVGGDGNYEQYF